The 31 T cell receptor beta chains in this list originate from one sample, sequenced in a study of blood T cells in healthy people across ages. The second PCR ran 7 to 11 cycles with a sample-barcoded 5' primer and J-beta primers. Each CDR3 protein is one row after TCRdb ran MiXCR on the 5' RACE reads. The sample yields about 630,000 distinct CDR3 sequences, approximately 21% seen once. Sequenced sample: blood. The source is an older man in good health.

This clonotype came up a few times. The rearrangement joins TRBV7-3 to TRBJ2-5, with no clear D. From germline, CDR1 is SGHTA and CDR2 FQGTGA. This CDR3 contains 13 residues. The V and J ends lost 4 bases and 5 bases respectively, with 11 bases between them. The CDR3, as DNA: TGTGCCAGCAGCTCGAATGTTGGGGAGACCCAGTACTTC. It encodes CASSSNVGETQYF.

This clonotype was recorded only once. The CDR3 DNA reads as TGCAGTGCCCCGGGACTAGCGATCTTGGATACGCAGTATTTT. It yields the protein CSAPGLAILDTQYF. The chain has TRBV20-1 and TRBJ2-3, with 10 bases lining up with TRBD2. V shed 6 bases and J 6 bases; nucleotides not matched to a gene: 9. The CDR3 is 14 residues long. In germline, CDR1 is DFQATT, CDR2 SNEGSKA (reference sequence).

This chain joins TRBV12-3 or TRBV12-4 and TRBJ2-5; D might be TRBD1 or TRBD2, each matching 5 bases. V lost 6 bases to trimming and J lost 5 bases, with 16 bases between them. The CDR3 spans 14 residues. CDR3 amino acids: CASSTGTSRETQYF. CDR3 coding DNA: TGTGCCAGCAGCACCGGGACCTCCAGGGAGACCCAGTACTTC.

This clonotype was recorded a few times. J is TRBJ2-1 and V is TRBV7-9; the match to TRBD2 covers 12 bases. Losses at the gene ends were 7 bases for V and 9 bases for J; bases not matched to a gene: 4. This CDR3 spans 13 amino acids. Per the germline V gene, CDR1 is SEHNR and CDR2 is FQNEAQ (reference sequence). Here the CDR3 reads CASKGLAGIEQFF. As DNA, the CDR3 is TGTGCCAGCAAGGGACTAGCGGGTATTGAGCAGTTCTTC.

V and J are TRBV3-1 and TRBJ2-7, with no clear D. The CDR3 is 13 amino acids. Trimming pared 5 bases from V and 2 bases from J, leaving 10 bases between. The germline V gene has CDR1 LGHDT and CDR2 YNNKEL (reference sequence). The CDR3 nucleotides read TGTGCCAGCAGCGCCACTACTCCCTACGAGCAGTACTTC. Protein sequence: CASSATTPYEQYF.

The chain carries TRBV6-1 and TRBJ1-4; D gene ambiguous. The CDR3 contains 13 residues. The V gene lost 9 bases and the J gene lost 4 bases, with 12 bases spanning the gap. Looked up from germline, CDR1 is MNHNS and CDR2 is SASEGT. In DNA, the CDR3 is TGTGCCAGTATCAGGAGCCGTAATGAAAAACTGTTTTTT. It specifies CASIRSRNEKLFF.

About this clonotype itself: A read error may be the cause here, since a much bigger clone is one base away. The rearrangement joins TRBV16 to TRBJ1-1; 7 bases are a match to TRBD1. CDR3 length: 13 amino acids. Per germline, CDR1 KGHSY and CDR2 FQNENV. The J segment lost 3 bases and the V segment lost 2 bases, leaving 0 bases of the junction unmatched. This CDR3 reads CASSQDRDTEAFF. CDR3 bases: TGTGCCAGCAGCCAAGACAGGGACACTGAAGCTTTCTTT.

This clonotype was seen a handful of times. This rearrangement joins TRBV29-1 to TRBJ2-7, with TRBD1 matching 10 bases. Germline V gene sequence: CDR1 SQVTM, CDR2 ANQGSEA. The trim removed 6 bases at V and 4 bases at J, leaving 6 bases unmatched. The CDR3 is 13 amino acids. The CDR3 region has the DNA TGCAGCGTCTTGACAGGGGGCGATTACGAGCAGTACTTC. It specifies CSVLTGGDYEQYF.

CDR3 in amino acids: CASSILSGGAVPAAQYF. In DNA, the CDR3 is TGTGCCAGTAGTATATTATCGGGGGGGGCGGTGCCAGCTGCGCAGTACTTC. This chain links TRBV19 with TRBJ2-7; TRBD2 matches at 8 bases. The CDR3 loop spans 17 amino acids. With V trimmed by 2 bases and J by 9 bases, 18 bases remained unmatched. Germline V CDR1 and CDR2: LNHDA, SQIVND (reference sequence).

This clonotype was picked up a small number of times. CDR3 sequence reads: CASSLGQDRPQHF. The CDR3 DNA sequence: TGCGCCAGCAGCCTCGGACAGGACCGACCCCAGCATTTT. The V and J genes are TRBV4-3 and TRBJ1-5, with TRBD1 identical over 7 bases. This CDR3 region has 13 residues. CDR1 and CDR2 from the germline V gene are LGHNA and YSLEER. With 4 bases clipped from V and 10 bases from J, the junction kept 7 bases outside the gene matches.

In its sample, this clonotype was seen a few times. V is TRBV28 and J is TRBJ1-1; TRBD1 matches at 11 bases. J gave up 6 bases and V 5 bases, and 11 bases lay outside the gene matches. Per the germline V gene, CDR1 is MDHEN and CDR2 is SYDVKM. The CDR3 spans 16 residues. The chain's CDR3 is CASSLWGQGVNPEAFF. Written as DNA, the CDR3 is TGTGCCAGCAGTCTTTGGGGACAGGGGGTAAATCCTGAAGCTTTCTTT.

This clonotype was observed a few times. This chain joins TRBV7-9 and TRBJ1-2, with TRBD1 matching over 7 bases. J gave up 7 bases and V 7 bases, and 6 bases lay outside the gene matches. Germline V gene data show CDR1 as SEHNR and CDR2 as FQNEAQ (reference sequence). The CDR3 consists of 12 residues. The CDR3 region is CASTETGSGYTF. In DNA form, the CDR3 reads TGTGCCAGCACCGAGACAGGGTCTGGCTACACCTTC.

The table lists this clonotype with a few counts. This sequence joins TRBV2 and TRBJ1-5; tentative D call: TRBD1 (6 bases). The CDR3 extends over 14 amino acids. CDR1 is SNHLY, CDR2 FYNNEI, per germline. The ends were cut back, 6 bases at V and 1 base at J, with 10 bases in the middle. Here the CDR3 reads CASSGQGSNQPQHF. The CDR3, as DNA: TGTGCCAGCAGCGGGCAGGGGAGCAATCAGCCCCAGCATTTT.

With respect to this clonotype: This CDR3 is missing its conserved last phenylalanine or tryptophan, likely due to a read error. V is TRBV11-2 and J is TRBJ2-1; 7 nucleotides agree with TRBD2. Germline V gene data show CDR1 as SGHAT and CDR2 as FQNNGV. V was clipped by 5 bases and J by 7 bases; unmatched bases: 14. The CDR3 covers 16 residues. CDR3 residues: CASSPRIVAGVNEQFL. The DNA for the CDR3 is TGTGCCAGCAGCCCTCGTATCGTAGCGGGTGTAAATGAGCAGTTCCTC.

The sample holds a few counts of this clonotype. V gene TRBV7-3 combines with J gene TRBJ2-1; 7 bases line up with TRBD1. This CDR3 is 15 amino acids long. From germline, CDR1 is SGHTA and CDR2 FQGTGA. The junction had 4 bases not matched to a gene; V was cut back by 3 bases and J by 2 bases. For the CDR3, the DNA is TGTGCCAGCAGCTTGGGACAGTTTCCCTACAATGAGCAGTTCTTC. Translating gives CASSLGQFPYNEQFF.

Comments on this clonotype: The junction departs from the called germline gene at one end, perhaps through a read error. V and J are TRBV12-3 or TRBV12-4 and TRBJ1-2; D remains ambiguous. This CDR3 has 11 residues. The DNA of the CDR3 is TGTGCCGGCAGCCAATCATGGGGCTACACCTTC. Translation: CAGSQSWGYTF.

This clonotype was seen only a few times. The chain has TRBV18 and TRBJ2-3, with 13 bases that match TRBD2. This CDR3 has 18 amino acids. Germline V gene data show CDR1 as KGHSH and CDR2 as LQKENI. V shed 2 bases and J 1 base; nucleotides not matched to a gene: 6. CDR3 sequence (DNA): TGTGCCAGCTCACCAGGACTAGCGGGAGTATCTGGCACAGATACGCAGTATTTT. Residues: CASSPGLAGVSGTDTQYF.

This clonotype was found a few times. The chain joins TRBV5-6 to TRBJ2-5; a possible D gene is TRBD2 (5 bases). In germline, CDR1 is SGHDT, CDR2 YYEEEE. Trimming took 3 bases from V and 0 from J, leaving 12 bases between them. The CDR3 extends over 15 amino acids. CDR3: CASSWTKDYQETQYF. The CDR3 DNA sequence: TGTGCCAGCAGCTGGACGAAGGACTACCAAGAGACCCAGTACTTC.

The chain is built from TRBV5-1 and TRBJ2-4; possibly TRBD1 for D (5 bases). The length of the CDR3 is 14 residues. The V end lost 0 bases, the J end lost 8 bases, and 12 bases lay between the germline ends. Germline V lookup: CDR1 SGHRS, CDR2 YFSETQ. The CDR3 protein is CASSLDWGLDIQYF. DNA for the CDR3: TGCGCCAGCAGCTTGGACTGGGGCTTAGACATTCAGTACTTC.

This CDR3 is CASSQESLSGELFF. CDR3 DNA: TGCGCCAGCAGCCAAGAGTCCTTATCGGGGGAGCTGTTTTTT. The chain employs TRBV4-3 and TRBJ2-2, with D unclear. This CDR3 comprises 14 residues. The germline gives CDR1 LGHNA, CDR2 YSLEER. Trimming took 0 bases from V and 8 from J, leaving 10 bases between them.

The chain is built from TRBV9 and TRBJ2-1; D is possibly TRBD2 (5 bases). Germline CDR1 is SGDLS and CDR2 is YYNGEE. This CDR3 contains 17 residues. V was clipped by 0 bases and J by 0 bases, with 13 bases between them. The CDR3 loop reads CASSVGGGASSYNEQFF. The CDR3 nucleotides read TGTGCCAGCAGCGTAGGAGGAGGTGCTAGCTCCTACAATGAGCAGTTCTTC.

The gene calls are TRBV9 and TRBJ1-6; 9 bases align to TRBD1. This CDR3 contains 18 residues. Germline CDR1 SGDLS, CDR2 YYNGEE. Trimming took 0 bases from V and 7 from J; bases not matched to a gene: 11. CDR3 nucleotides: TGTGCCAGCAGCGTAGGAGGAAGAGGGACAGGGCAAAATTCACCCCTCCACTTT. Amino acid sequence: CASSVGGRGTGQNSPLHF.

The rearrangement uses TRBV20-1 and TRBJ2-5; 8 bases are shared with TRBD2. Germline assignment: CDR1 DFQATT and CDR2 SNEGSKA (reference sequence). CDR3 length equals 17 residues. J was trimmed by 0 bases and V by 3 bases; bases with no gene match: 12. The CDR3 DNA follows: TGCAGTGCTAGCAGGCTATCGGGAGGGTGGTACCAAGAGACCCAGTACTTC. It translates to CSASRLSGGWYQETQYF.

The V call is TRBV5-1, the J call TRBJ2-1, with 7 bases matching TRBD1. The germline V gene has CDR1 SGHRS and CDR2 YFSETQ. V was clipped by 4 bases and J by 9 bases; unmatched bases: 4. CDR3 length: 12 amino acids. CDR3 nucleotide sequence: TGCGCCAGCAGCCCACAGGGGAGTGAGCAGTTCTTC. Amino acid sequence: CASSPQGSEQFF.

A few counts support this clonotype. The chain links TRBV6-5 to TRBJ2-6; no clear D. The length of the CDR3 is 19 residues. Germline values: CDR1 MNHEY, CDR2 SVGAGI. Between the trimmed V and J ends, which lost 0 bases and 0 bases, there was a span of 15 bases. CDR3 residues: CASSYSIVGLSSGANVLTF. Written as DNA, the CDR3 is TGTGCCAGCAGTTACTCGATAGTCGGGTTAAGCTCTGGGGCCAACGTCCTGACTTTC.

The V gene is TRBV21-1, the J gene TRBJ2-3; the table assigns TRBD1, which was not confirmed against the DNA. TRBV21-1 is assigned pseudogene status. This CDR3 comprises 18 residues. Written as DNA, the CDR3 is TGTGCCAGCAGCAAAAGCTGGGCTCCTTGGGGGGACACAGATACGCAGTATTTT. This translates into CASSKSWAPWGDTDTQYF.

The chain has TRBV27 and TRBJ2-5; 11 bases are a match to TRBD2. Germline CDR1 and CDR2: MNHEY and SMNVEV (reference sequence). Trimming removed 6 bases from V and 1 base from J; junction bases left unmatched: 4. The CDR3 has 15 amino acids. The CDR3 reads CASSGTSGSQETQYF. CDR3 coding DNA: TGTGCCAGCAGCGGGACTAGCGGTTCCCAAGAGACCCAGTACTTC.

This clonotype was observed a handful of times. The V and J genes are TRBV7-3 and TRBJ2-1, with 9 bases fitting TRBD2. The trim removed 1 base at V and 1 base at J, leaving 5 bases unmatched. Germline V gene data show CDR1 as SGHTA and CDR2 as FQGTGA. CDR3 length: 17 residues. CDR3 nucleotide sequence: TGTGCCAGCAGCTTAAGGGCGGGAGGGGCTTCCTACAATGAGCAGTTCTTC. Translated: CASSLRAGGASYNEQFF.

The CDR3 nucleotides read TGTGCCAGCAGTTGGGTGAACGGGGAGCTGTTTTTT. Translating it yields CASSWVNGELFF. This rearrangement joins TRBV27 to TRBJ2-2, with D uncertain. Germline CDR1 and CDR2: MNHEY and SMNVEV (reference sequence). V shed 4 bases and J shed 7 bases, with 7 bases lying between them. The CDR3 extends over 12 amino acids.

The chain has TRBV3-1 and TRBJ2-5, with 7 bases lining up with TRBD2. J gave up 2 bases and V 0 bases, and 9 bases lay outside the gene matches. CDR3 length equals 17 residues. Germline-derived CDR1 and CDR2 are LGHDT and YNNKEL (reference sequence). CDR3 sequence reads: CASSQDPGGLGQETQYF. The CDR3 DNA follows: TGTGCCAGCAGCCAAGATCCGGGAGGACTGGGACAAGAGACCCAGTACTTC.

The CDR3 coding sequence is TGTGCCAGCAGCTTTCAGCGGGATGGAAAGACCCAGTACTTC. Amino acid sequence: CASSFQRDGKTQYF. V gene TRBV11-2 combines with J gene TRBJ2-5; 7 nucleotides line up with TRBD2. The CDR3 covers 14 residues. The germline V gene has CDR1 SGHAT and CDR2 FQNNGV. The V gene end was trimmed by 3 bases and the J gene end by 6 bases; junction bases not matched to a gene: 7. Filled out from reference TRBV11-2 and TRBJ2-5, the complete variable domain reads EAGVAQSPRYKIIEKRQSVAFWCNPISGHATLYWYQQILGQGPKLLIQFQNNGVVDDSQLPKDRFSAERLKGVDSTLKIQPAKLEDSAVYLCASSFQRDGKTQYFGPGTRLLVL.